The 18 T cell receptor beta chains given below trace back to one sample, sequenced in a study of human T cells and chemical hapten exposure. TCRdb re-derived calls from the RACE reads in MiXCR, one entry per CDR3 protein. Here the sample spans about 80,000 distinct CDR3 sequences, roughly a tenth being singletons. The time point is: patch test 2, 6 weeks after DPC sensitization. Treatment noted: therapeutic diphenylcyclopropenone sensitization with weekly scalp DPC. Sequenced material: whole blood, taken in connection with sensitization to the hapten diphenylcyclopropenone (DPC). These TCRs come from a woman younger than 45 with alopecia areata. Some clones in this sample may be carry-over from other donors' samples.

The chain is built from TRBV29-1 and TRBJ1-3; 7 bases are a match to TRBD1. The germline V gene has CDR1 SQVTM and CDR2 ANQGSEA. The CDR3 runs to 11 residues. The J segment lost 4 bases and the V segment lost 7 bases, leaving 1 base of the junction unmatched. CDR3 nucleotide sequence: TGCAGCGGGGGACAGGGAAACACCATATATTTT. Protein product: CSGGQGNTIYF.

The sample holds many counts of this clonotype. CDR3 residues: CASSLLTSGAYNEQFF. The CDR3, as DNA: TGTGCCAGCAGCTTATTGACTAGCGGGGCGTACAATGAGCAGTTCTTC. The chain carries TRBV5-4 and TRBJ2-1; TRBD2 matches 11 bases. The trim removed 2 bases at V and 4 bases at J, leaving 5 bases unmatched. The V gene's germline CDR1 is SGHNT and CDR2 YYREEE (reference sequence). The CDR3 totals 16 residues.

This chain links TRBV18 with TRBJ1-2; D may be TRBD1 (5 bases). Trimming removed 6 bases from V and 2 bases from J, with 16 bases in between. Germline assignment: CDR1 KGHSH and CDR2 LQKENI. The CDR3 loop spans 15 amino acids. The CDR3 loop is CASSPRGPTNYGYTF. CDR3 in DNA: TGTGCCAGCTCGCCCCGGGGCCCGACCAACTATGGCTACACCTTC.

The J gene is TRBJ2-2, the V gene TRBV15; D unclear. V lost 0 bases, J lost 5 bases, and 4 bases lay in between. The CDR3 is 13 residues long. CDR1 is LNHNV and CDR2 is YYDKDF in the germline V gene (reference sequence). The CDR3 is CATSRDLTGELFF. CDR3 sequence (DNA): TGTGCCACCAGCAGAGATCTTACCGGGGAGCTGTTTTTT.

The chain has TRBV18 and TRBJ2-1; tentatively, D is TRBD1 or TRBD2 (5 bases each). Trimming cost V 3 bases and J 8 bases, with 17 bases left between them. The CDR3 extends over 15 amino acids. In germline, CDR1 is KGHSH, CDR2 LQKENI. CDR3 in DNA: TGTGCCAGCTCACCCGCTCCGGGACGCTCGGATGAGCAGTTCTTC. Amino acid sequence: CASSPAPGRSDEQFF.

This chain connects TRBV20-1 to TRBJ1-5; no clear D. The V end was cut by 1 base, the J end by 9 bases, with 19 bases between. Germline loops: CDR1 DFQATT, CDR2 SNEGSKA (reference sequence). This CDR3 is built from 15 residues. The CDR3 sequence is CSARAEGSLGRPQHF. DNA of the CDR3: TGCAGTGCTAGAGCGGAAGGCAGCTTGGGTCGGCCCCAGCATTTT.

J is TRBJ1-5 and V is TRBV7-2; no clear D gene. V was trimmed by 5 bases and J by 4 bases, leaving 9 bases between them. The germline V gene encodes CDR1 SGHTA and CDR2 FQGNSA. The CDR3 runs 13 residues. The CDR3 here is CASSLRRNQPQHF. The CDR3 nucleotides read TGTGCCAGCAGCCTAAGACGGAATCAGCCCCAGCATTTT.

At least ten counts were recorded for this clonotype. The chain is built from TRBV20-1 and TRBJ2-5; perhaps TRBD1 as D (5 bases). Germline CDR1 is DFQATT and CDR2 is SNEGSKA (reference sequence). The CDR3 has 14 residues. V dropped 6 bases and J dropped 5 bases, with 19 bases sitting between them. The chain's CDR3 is CSAPTGTSSETQYF. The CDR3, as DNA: TGCAGTGCCCCCACAGGAACATCAAGTGAGACCCAGTACTTC.

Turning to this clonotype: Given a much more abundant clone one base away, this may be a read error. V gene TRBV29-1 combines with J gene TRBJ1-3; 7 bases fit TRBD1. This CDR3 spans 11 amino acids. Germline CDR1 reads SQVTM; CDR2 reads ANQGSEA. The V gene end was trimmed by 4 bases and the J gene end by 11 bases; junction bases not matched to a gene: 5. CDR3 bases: TGCAGCGTTGCCAGACAGGGCCCCATATATTTT. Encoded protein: CSVARQGPIYF. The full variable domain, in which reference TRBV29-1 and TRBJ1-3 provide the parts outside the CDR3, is SAVISQKPSRDICQRGTSLTIQCQVDSQVTMMFWYRQQPGQSLTLIATANQGSEATYESGFVIDKFPISRPNLTFSTLTVSNMSPEDSSIYLCSVARQGPIYFGEGSWLTVV.

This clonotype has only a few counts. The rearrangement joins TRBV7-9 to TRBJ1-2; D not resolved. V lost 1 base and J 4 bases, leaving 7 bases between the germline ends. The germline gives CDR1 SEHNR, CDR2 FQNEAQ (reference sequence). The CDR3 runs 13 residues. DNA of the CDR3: TGTGCCAGCAGCTTAGTCTCCGTCTATGGCTACACCTTC. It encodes CASSLVSVYGYTF.

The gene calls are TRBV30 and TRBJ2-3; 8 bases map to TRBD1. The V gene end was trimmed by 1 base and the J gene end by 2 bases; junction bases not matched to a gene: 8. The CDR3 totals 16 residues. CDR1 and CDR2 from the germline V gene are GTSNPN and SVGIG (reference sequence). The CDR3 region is CAWSGGQGRFTDTQYF. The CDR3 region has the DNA TGTGCCTGGAGTGGAGGACAGGGACGGTTCACAGATACGCAGTATTTT.

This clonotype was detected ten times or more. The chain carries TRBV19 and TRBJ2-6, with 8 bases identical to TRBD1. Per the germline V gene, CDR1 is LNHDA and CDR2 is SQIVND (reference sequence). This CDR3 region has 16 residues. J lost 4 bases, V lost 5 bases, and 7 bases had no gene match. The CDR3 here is CASSPAGGTGANVLTF. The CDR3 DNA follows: TGTGCCAGTAGTCCCGCAGGGGGCACAGGGGCCAACGTCCTGACTTTC.

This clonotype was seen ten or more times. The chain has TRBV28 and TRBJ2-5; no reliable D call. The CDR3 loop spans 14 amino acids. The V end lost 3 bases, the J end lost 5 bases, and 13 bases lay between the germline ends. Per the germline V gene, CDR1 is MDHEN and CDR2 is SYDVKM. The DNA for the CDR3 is TGTGCCAGCAGTTTCGGCAGCCACCCGGAGACCCAGTACTTC. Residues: CASSFGSHPETQYF.

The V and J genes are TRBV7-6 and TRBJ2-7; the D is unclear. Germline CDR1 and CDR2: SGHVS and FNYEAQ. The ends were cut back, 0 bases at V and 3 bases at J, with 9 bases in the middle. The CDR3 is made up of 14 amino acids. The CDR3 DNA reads TGTGCCAGCAGCTTAGCGACGGGCTACTACGAGCAGTACTTC. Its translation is CASSLATGYYEQYF.

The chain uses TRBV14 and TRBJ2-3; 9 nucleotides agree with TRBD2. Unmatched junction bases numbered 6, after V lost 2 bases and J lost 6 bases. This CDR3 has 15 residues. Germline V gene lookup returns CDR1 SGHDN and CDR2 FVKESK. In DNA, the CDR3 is TGTGCCAGCAGCCAAACAGCGGGGGGCGCCGATACGCAGTATTTT. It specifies CASSQTAGGADTQYF. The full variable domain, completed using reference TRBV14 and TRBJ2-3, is EAGVTQFPSHSVIEKGQTVTLRCDPISGHDNLYWYRRVMGKEIKFLLHFVKESKQDESGMPNNRFLAERTGGTYSTLKVQPAELEDSGVYFCASSQTAGGADTQYFGPGTRLTVL.

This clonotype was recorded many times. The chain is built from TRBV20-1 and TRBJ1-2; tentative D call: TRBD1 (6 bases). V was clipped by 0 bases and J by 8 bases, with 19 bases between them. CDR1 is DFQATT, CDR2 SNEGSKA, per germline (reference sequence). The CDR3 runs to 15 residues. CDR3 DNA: TGCAGTGCTAGAGATCAGGGGACCCTAAAGATGGGCTACACCTTC. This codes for CSARDQGTLKMGYTF.

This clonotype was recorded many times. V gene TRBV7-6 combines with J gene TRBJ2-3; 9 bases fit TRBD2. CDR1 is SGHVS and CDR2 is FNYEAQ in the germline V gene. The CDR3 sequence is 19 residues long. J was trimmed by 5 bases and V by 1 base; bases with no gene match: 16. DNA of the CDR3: TGTGCCAGCAGCTTAGAGTACGGAAGAGGCGGGGGGGTGAGAGATACGCAGTATTTT. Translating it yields CASSLEYGRGGGVRDTQYF.

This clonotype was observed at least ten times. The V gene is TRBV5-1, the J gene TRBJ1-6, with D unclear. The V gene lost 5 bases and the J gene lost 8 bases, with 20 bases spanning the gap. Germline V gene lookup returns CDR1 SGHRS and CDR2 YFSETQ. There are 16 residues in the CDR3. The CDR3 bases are TGCGCCAGCAGTCCCACCCGAGCCCGGCAGGATTCACCCCTCCACTTT. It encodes CASSPTRARQDSPLHF. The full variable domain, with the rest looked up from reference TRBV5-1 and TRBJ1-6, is KAGVTQTPRYLIKTRGQQVTLSCSPISGHRSVSWYQQTPGQGLQFLFEYFSETQRNKGNFPGRFSGRQFSNSRSEMNVSTLELGDSALYLCASSPTRARQDSPLHFGNGTRLTVT.